This is a list of T cell receptor beta chains from one sample in a study of CD4 T cell repertoires in COVID-19. Sequencing was performed with immunoSEQ multiplex PCR; in TCRdb, only in-frame clones are kept and a portion is missing. Found here are about 75,000 clones, about four fifths of them singletons; the top ten hold 0.45% to 0.6%. Sequencing used CD4+ T cells from peripheral blood, obtained after recovery from COVID-19. The origin of the receptors is a human donor who had COVID-19. CDR3s include the opening cysteine and the closing phenylalanine or tryptophan. Part of the rows lack a size; the others show once, few, many or a class for expanded clones.

clone_size cdr3_length j_call v_call cdr3_aa
NA 14 TRBJ1-4 TRBV7-3 CASSFPRASEKLFF
NA 16 TRBJ2-3 TRBV29-1 CSVEDPRDYGADTQYF
NA 17 TRBJ1-1 TRBV14 CASSQVGVGRSNTEAFF
once 14 TRBJ2-2 TRBV7-9 CASSLAQGTGELFF
NA 15 TRBJ1-1 TRBV5-4 CASSWETLMNTEAFF
NA 13 TRBJ2-5 TRBV5-1 CASSLVGQETQYF
NA 15 TRBJ2-5 TRBV28 CASSLLDREQETQYF
NA 14 TRBJ1-1 TRBV10-3 CAISESRERAGAFF
NA 15 TRBJ1-1 TRBV5-4 CASSLTGIAGTEAFF
NA 16 TRBJ2-5 TRBV7-9 CASTKNRDAHQETQYF
few 14 TRBJ1-1 TRBV25-1 CASSEYDEDLEAFF
once 12 TRBJ2-5 TRBV19 CASNTGEETQYF
NA 15 TRBJ2-7 TRBV14 CASSQRTSGSAEQYF
NA 12 TRBJ2-7 TRBV28 CASNVGGDEQYF
NA 17 TRBJ1-3 TRBV3-1/TRBV3-2 CASSQGPGTGVRNTIYF
NA 15 TRBJ1-6 TRBV19 CASSSPGQGKSPLHF
NA 13 TRBJ1-4 TRBV6-5 CASRGATNEKLFF
once 15 TRBJ1-3 TRBV5-6 CASSYDRVAGNTIYF
NA 14 TRBJ1-4 TRBV6-5 CASSRTAPNEKLFF
once 17 TRBJ1-5 TRBV19 CASNSVGQGRNNQPQHF
NA 14 TRBJ2-7 TRBV3-1/TRBV3-2 CASSHGGNSYEQYF
NA 14 TRBJ2-7 TRBV7-3 CASSPNRGSYEQYF
NA 14 TRBJ1-1 TRBV7-3 CASSETAWNTEAFF
NA 15 TRBJ2-5 TRBV4-1 CASSQRDRGQETQYF
few 14 TRBJ1-5 TRBV9 CASSEGNSNQPQHF
NA 15 TRBJ2-7 TRBV5-1 CASSFDPGHSYEQYF
NA 14 TRBJ1-1 TRBV5-8 CASSLWGANTEAFF
few 14 TRBJ2-7 TRBV3-1/TRBV3-2 CASSHGAREREQYF
NA 13 TRBJ1-2 TRBV7-2 CASRVGGASGYTF
NA 11 TRBJ1-1 TRBV20-1 CSARENTEAFF
NA 15 TRBJ2-3 TRBV5-4 CASSLGSGSADTQYF
once 15 TRBJ2-2 TRBV5-1 CASSIQGLGTGELFF
few 13 TRBJ1-2 TRBV10-3 CAISDPGQEANTF
NA 13 TRBJ1-5 TRBV2 CASSSDSNQPQHF
NA 14 TRBJ1-5 TRBV6-5 CASSPEVHNQPQHF
NA 14 TRBJ1-1 TRBV30 CAWRVRGGGTEAFF
few 15 TRBJ1-2 TRBV5-1 CASSLEQGRAYGYTF